This TCR beta chain comes out of a study of cytomegalovirus exposure and HLA in healthy donors. Study information: Early released data had 65 million to 100 million unique TCRs, all coming from HLA-typed donors.

Primers for the PCR totalled 60 Vbeta and 13 Jbeta. The authors' processing: Some 12 million shared chains were among the approximately 82 million unique TCR beta chains that a later analysis counted. The table came from immunoSEQ multiplex PCR; TCRdb's copy has only in-frame clones and leaves some out. The V and J calls and clone size are taken from that table; D and trimming were inferred from the DNA. The sample holds approximately 280,000 clones, over 85% seen once. A note on this clone: What it recognizes is unknown.

The CDR3 is 18 residues long. Trimming removed 3 bases at V and 0 bases at J, with 18 bases between. The germline CDR1 and CDR2 sequences are MGHRA and YSYEKL. The study's findings and limits: Equally common other TCR beta chains were less clonally expanded than HLA-associated ones, a later analysis found.

Material for sequencing was PBMCs. The chain carries TRBV4-1 and TRBJ1-3, with D tentatively TRBD1 (6 bases). This receptor was identified in a young woman in good health and CMV-seronegative. The CDR3 spells CASSHGQLGLSSGNTIYF. The CDR3 DNA reads as TGCGCCAGCAGCCATGGACAGTTGGGCCTCAGCTCTGGAAACACCATATATTTT.